Listed here are 28 T cell receptor beta chains from one sample, sequenced in a study of siplizumab effects on memory and regulatory T cells. Assay: immunoSEQ multiplex PCR; the TCRdb copy retains only in-frame clones and omits some. Of approximately 100,000 clones in the sample, around 94% were seen once. Sequenced input: Tregs sorted from blood. The receptors here all came from a human donor in good health.

V and J are TRBV5-1 and TRBJ2-2; the D is unclear. The CDR3 runs to 13 residues. Deletions cut 3 bases from V and 3 bases from J, with 6 bases between. Germline values: CDR1 SGHRS, CDR2 YFSETQ. This chain's CDR3 is CASSSWDTGELFF. The CDR3 DNA follows: TGCGCCAGCAGCTCCTGGGACACCGGGGAGCTGTTTTTT. Combining the CDR3 with reference TRBV5-1 and TRBJ2-2 gives the whole variable domain KAGVTQTPRYLIKTRGQQVTLSCSPISGHRSVSWYQQTPGQGLQFLFEYFSETQRNKGNFPGRFSGRQFSNSRSEMNVSTLELGDSALYLCASSSWDTGELFFGEGSRLTVL.

This chain uses TRBV30 with TRBJ1-1; maybe TRBD1 (6 bases). Germline CDR1 reads GTSNPN; CDR2 reads SVGIG (reference sequence). The CDR3 is 15 amino acids. Trimming stripped 7 bases from V and 1 base from J, with 19 bases between. CDR3 DNA: TGTGCCTTTGGAGGATCGACAGGCGGGAACACTGAAGCTTTCTTT. It specifies CAFGGSTGGNTEAFF. Variable domain in full (rest from reference TRBV30 and TRBJ1-1): SQTIHQWPATLVQPVGSPLSLECTVEGTSNPNLYWYRQAAGRGLQLLFYSVGIGQISSEVPQNLSASRPQDRQFILSSKKLLLSDSGFYLCAFGGSTGGNTEAFFGQGTRLTVV.

CDR3 residues: CASSPEGPRTTYEQYF. The CDR3 DNA reads TGTGCCAGCAGCCCCGAGGGTCCGCGGACTACCTACGAGCAGTACTTC. The V and J genes are TRBV7-9 and TRBJ2-5; a weak D match, TRBD2 (6 bases). The DNA matches TRBJ2-7 better at its end, which makes the J call doubtful. Germline V gives CDR1 SEHNR, CDR2 FQNEAQ (reference sequence). The CDR3 runs 16 residues.

This rearrangement joins TRBV7-9 to TRBJ1-5; D not resolved. From germline, CDR1 is SEHNR and CDR2 FQNEAQ (reference sequence). CDR3 size: 16 residues. The V end lost 1 base, the J end lost 0 bases, and 10 bases lay between the germline ends. This chain's CDR3 is CASSLDDAASNQPQHF. The CDR3 nucleotides read TGTGCCAGCAGCTTAGATGATGCAGCTAGCAATCAGCCCCAGCATTTT.

The chain joins TRBV18 to TRBJ1-1; D may be TRBD1 (6 bases). The CDR3 runs to 14 residues. Germline loops: CDR1 KGHSH, CDR2 LQKENI. The V and J ends lost 2 bases and 1 base respectively, with 8 bases between them. The CDR3 region has the DNA TGTGCCAGCTCACCAGGGGGGCCGAACACTGAAGCTTTCTTT. Protein product: CASSPGGPNTEAFF.

This chain links TRBV18 with TRBJ1-2; a weak D match, TRBD1 (6 bases). Germline lookup yields CDR1 KGHSH and CDR2 LQKENI. This CDR3 contains 15 residues. V was trimmed by 6 bases and J by 4 bases, leaving 18 bases between them. The CDR3 loop is CASSPSGGAGYGYTF. CDR3 sequence (DNA): TGTGCCAGCTCCCCGTCGGGGGGGGCGGGCTATGGCTACACCTTC.

V usage is TRBV7-2 and J usage is TRBJ2-7; 11 bases align to TRBD2. The germline CDR1 and CDR2 sequences are SGHTA and FQGNSA. The V and J ends lost 6 bases and 4 bases, in that order; junction bases with no gene match: 8. The CDR3 extends over 15 amino acids. For the CDR3, the DNA is TGTGCCAGCAGACTGACTAGCGGGGCGGGGTACGAGCAGTACTTC. It codes for CASRLTSGAGYEQYF.

This chain links TRBV7-8 with TRBJ2-2; no reliable D call. The CDR3 loop spans 13 amino acids. Trimming pared 3 bases from V and 2 bases from J, leaving 4 bases between. From germline, CDR1 is SGHVS and CDR2 FQNEAQ. For the CDR3, the DNA is TGTGCCAGCAGCTTCGTTAACACCGGGGAGCTGTTTTTT. Amino acids: CASSFVNTGELFF.

The V gene is TRBV6-1, the J gene TRBJ1-4, with D uncertain. Germline-derived CDR1 and CDR2 are MNHNS and SASEGT. The germline V and J ends were trimmed by 8 bases and 3 bases, with 10 bases remaining between them. This CDR3 contains 13 residues. CDR3 region: CASGWQANEKLFF. The CDR3 DNA is TGTGCCAGCGGGTGGCAAGCTAATGAAAAACTGTTTTTT.

This rearrangement joins TRBV5-6 to TRBJ1-4; maybe TRBD1 (6 bases). V lost 4 bases, J lost 8 bases, and 21 bases lay in between. The CDR3 contains 16 residues. Germline V gene lookup returns CDR1 SGHDT and CDR2 YYEEEE. The CDR3 spells CASSLQGDPNGEKLFF. The DNA of the CDR3 is TGTGCCAGCAGCCTACAGGGTGACCCAAATGGGGAAAAACTGTTTTTT.

The chain uses TRBV5-6 and TRBJ2-7; the D is unclear. The CDR3 extends over 9 amino acids. The germline V gene has CDR1 SGHDT and CDR2 YYEEEE. Trimming stripped 10 bases from V and 11 bases from J, with 13 bases between. DNA of the CDR3: TGTGCCTGCTGTGGAGTTAAGTACTTC. Its protein is CACCGVKYF.

This chain links TRBV10-3 with TRBJ2-7; 7 bases map to TRBD1. This CDR3 comprises 14 residues. After removal of 6 bases from V and 0 bases from J, the junction contained 5 bases not matched to a gene. Germline V CDR1 and CDR2: ENHRY, SYGVKD. CDR3 protein: CAISHGTASYEQYF. The CDR3 bases are TGTGCCATCAGCCACGGGACAGCCTCCTACGAGCAGTACTTC.

V is TRBV5-5 and J is TRBJ1-1; the D is unclear. Germline values: CDR1 SGHKS, CDR2 YYEKEE (reference sequence). The CDR3 contains 14 residues. V lost 2 bases to trimming and J lost 1 base, with 9 bases between them. The CDR3 sequence is CASSFYSANTEAFF. For the CDR3, the DNA is TGTGCCAGCAGCTTTTATTCAGCGAACACTGAAGCTTTCTTT.

The chain uses TRBV6-1 and TRBJ1-1; no definite D call. V was shortened by 8 bases and J by 0 bases, with 13 bases between the two germline ends. The CDR3 contains 14 residues. The V gene's germline CDR1 is MNHNS and CDR2 SASEGT. As DNA, the CDR3 is TGTGCCAGCGAAAGGAGACGGCTGAACACTGAAGCTTTCTTT. It specifies CASERRRLNTEAFF.

The rearrangement uses TRBV27 and TRBJ1-5; TRBD1 might be the D (6 bases). Per the germline V gene, CDR1 is MNHEY and CDR2 is SMNVEV (reference sequence). Trimming removed 5 bases from V and 7 bases from J, with 15 bases in between. This CDR3 spans 14 amino acids. The CDR3 coding sequence is TGTGCCAGCAGTCCTGCCGGGGGGGGCCAGCCCCAGCATTTT. It yields the protein CASSPAGGGQPQHF.

The J gene is TRBJ2-3, the V gene TRBV5-1; D is perhaps TRBD1 or TRBD2 (5 bases each). Trimming pared 2 bases from V and 5 bases from J, leaving 6 bases between. CDR1 SGHRS and CDR2 YFSETQ come from the germline V gene. The CDR3 is made up of 12 amino acids. The CDR3 is CASSFGGDTQYF. The DNA of the CDR3 is TGCGCCAGCAGCTTTGGGGGAGATACGCAGTATTTT.

This clone appeared a few times. The chain links TRBV9 to TRBJ1-2, with D possibly TRBD1 on 6 matching bases. The CDR3 loop spans 15 amino acids. The germline V gene has CDR1 SGDLS and CDR2 YYNGEE. V dropped 0 bases and J dropped 4 bases, with 13 bases sitting between them. Here the CDR3 DNA reads TGTGCCAGCAGCGTAGACGTAGGACAGACCTATGGCTACACCTTC. Translating it yields CASSVDVGQTYGYTF.

The rearrangement joins TRBV28 to TRBJ2-7; D is uncertain. The V gene's germline CDR1 is MDHEN and CDR2 SYDVKM. This CDR3 spans 14 amino acids. Trimming removed 3 bases from V and 7 bases from J, with 16 bases in between. CDR3 loop: CASSFIRNTREQYF. The CDR3 nucleotides read TGTGCCAGCAGTTTTATAAGAAATACGAGAGAGCAGTACTTC.

The J gene is TRBJ2-1, the V gene TRBV27; 9 bases are shared with TRBD1. The CDR3 is 18 residues long. Germline loops: CDR1 MNHEY, CDR2 SMNVEV (reference sequence). V gave up 4 bases and J gave up 0 bases; unmatched junction bases: 10. CDR3 in DNA: TGTGCCAGCAGTTCCCACCCGGGACAGGGAAGCTCCTACAATGAGCAGTTCTTC. Amino acid sequence: CASSSHPGQGSSYNEQFF.

This clone was seen a handful of times. The J gene is TRBJ2-5, the V gene TRBV7-9; TRBD1 might be the D (6 bases). The V gene lost 1 base and the J gene lost 5 bases, with 14 bases spanning the gap. Germline V lookup: CDR1 SEHNR, CDR2 FQNEAQ (reference sequence). The CDR3 is 15 residues long. The chain's CDR3 is CASSLVGTQVETQYF. Here the CDR3 DNA reads TGTGCCAGCAGCTTAGTGGGGACACAGGTTGAGACCCAGTACTTC. Full variable domain (rest looked up from reference TRBV7-9 and TRBJ2-5): DTGVSQNPRHKITKRGQNVTFRCDPISEHNRLYWYRQTLGQGPEFLTYFQNEAQLEKSRLLSDRFSAERPKGSFSTLEIQRTEQGDSAMYLCASSLVGTQVETQYFGPGTRLLVL.

This chain connects TRBV9 to TRBJ1-3; D not certain. Trimming took 3 bases from V and 0 from J, leaving 16 bases between them. The CDR3 runs to 17 residues. From germline, CDR1 is SGDLS and CDR2 YYNGEE. The CDR3 loop reads CASSAREGYSSGNTIYF. CDR3 DNA sequence: TGTGCCAGCAGCGCCAGAGAAGGATACAGCTCTGGAAACACCATATATTTT.

The CDR3: CASSDGAYSYEQYF. Here the CDR3 DNA reads TGTGCCAGCAGCGACGGGGCCTACTCCTACGAGCAGTACTTC. The rearrangement uses TRBV5-6 and TRBJ2-7; D tentatively fits TRBD1 or TRBD2 (5 bases each). The CDR3 extends over 14 amino acids. V was trimmed by 4 bases and J by 0 bases, leaving 11 bases between them. Germline CDR1 reads SGHDT; CDR2 reads YYEEEE.

The J gene is TRBJ2-7, the V gene TRBV20-1, with D unresolved. CDR1 and CDR2 (germline): DFQATT, SNEGSKA (reference sequence). Trimming pared 8 bases from V and 1 base from J, leaving 9 bases between. The CDR3 sequence is 11 residues long. The CDR3 DNA follows: TGCAGTCTAACGCCGTCCTACGAGCAGTACTTC. Translated: CSLTPSYEQYF.

CDR3 sequence reads: CASSPRDSRYGYTF. CDR3 coding DNA: TGTGCCAGCTCACCCCGGGACAGCCGCTATGGCTACACCTTC. This chain links TRBV18 with TRBJ1-2; 7 bases map to TRBD1. The CDR3 extends over 14 amino acids. The V and J ends lost 3 bases and 4 bases, in that order; junction bases with no gene match: 5. Germline V gene data show CDR1 as KGHSH and CDR2 as LQKENI.

J is TRBJ2-5 and V is TRBV5-6, with D perhaps matching TRBD1 (6 bases). Germline lookup yields CDR1 SGHDT and CDR2 YYEEEE. This CDR3 has 14 residues. V was clipped by 2 bases and J by 2 bases, with 10 bases between them. The CDR3 reads CASSFAGVQETQYF. The CDR3 region has the DNA TGTGCCAGCAGCTTTGCAGGGGTTCAAGAGACCCAGTACTTC.

The chain is built from TRBV30 and TRBJ2-5; D call uncertain. The CDR3 spans 13 residues. Germline loops: CDR1 GTSNPN, CDR2 SVGIG (reference sequence). Between the trimmed V and J ends, which lost 1 base and 2 bases, there was a span of 8 bases. In DNA, the CDR3 is TGTGCCTGGAGTGGTAGTAGACAAGAGACCCAGTACTTC. Protein product: CAWSGSRQETQYF.

The V gene is TRBV9, the J gene TRBJ2-2, with 12 bases identical to TRBD2. In germline, CDR1 is SGDLS, CDR2 YYNGEE. V shed 3 bases, J shed 4 bases, and the junction held 4 bases outside the gene matches. The CDR3 is made up of 16 amino acids. The CDR3 sequence is CASSGSTSGGTGELFF. The CDR3 bases are TGTGCCAGCAGCGGGTCGACTAGCGGGGGCACCGGGGAGCTGTTTTTT. The whole variable domain, filled in from reference TRBV9 and TRBJ2-2, reads DSGVTQTPKHLITATGQRVTLRCSPRSGDLSVYWYQQSLDQGLQFLIQYYNGEERAKGNILERFSAQQFPDLHSELNLSSLELGDSALYFCASSGSTSGGTGELFFGEGSRLTVL.

This clone was detected a few times. The V gene is TRBV30, the J gene TRBJ1-1; D is perhaps TRBD1 (5 bases). The CDR3 is made up of 12 amino acids. The V gene lost 3 bases and the J gene lost 6 bases, with 11 bases spanning the gap. Germline V gene data show CDR1 as GTSNPN and CDR2 as SVGIG (reference sequence). The CDR3, as DNA: TGTGCCTGGAGGGGGCCAGGTTCTGAAGCTTTCTTT. Amino acid sequence: CAWRGPGSEAFF.